The source of this TCR beta chain is a study of cytomegalovirus exposure and HLA in healthy donors. Turning to the study itself: From donors who were HLA-typed, an early data release held around 80 million unique TCRs. Study-level results: Per a prior analysis, the majority of TCR beta V segments were productive roughly 87% or roughly 30% of the time.

The CDR3 consists of 15 residues. V was clipped by 2 bases and J by 4 bases; unmatched bases: 5. CDR1 MRHNA and CDR2 SNTAGT come from the germline V gene. Both 60 Vbeta primers and 13 Jbeta primers went into the PCR. Clones were sequenced by immunoSEQ multiplex PCR, and TCRdb holds only the in-frame ones, with some missing. The table has under 200,000 clones, about three quarters seen once. This clone was observed a single time. Its antigen remains unknown. The genes are TRBV6-4 and TRBJ1-2; 9 bases align to TRBD1. Sequences were obtained from PBMCs. The receptor's source is a female donor in good health and CMV-seronegative. CDR3 residues: CASSDQGTGPYGYTF. As DNA, the CDR3 is TGTGCCAGCAGTGACCAGGGGACAGGGCCCTATGGCTACACCTTC.